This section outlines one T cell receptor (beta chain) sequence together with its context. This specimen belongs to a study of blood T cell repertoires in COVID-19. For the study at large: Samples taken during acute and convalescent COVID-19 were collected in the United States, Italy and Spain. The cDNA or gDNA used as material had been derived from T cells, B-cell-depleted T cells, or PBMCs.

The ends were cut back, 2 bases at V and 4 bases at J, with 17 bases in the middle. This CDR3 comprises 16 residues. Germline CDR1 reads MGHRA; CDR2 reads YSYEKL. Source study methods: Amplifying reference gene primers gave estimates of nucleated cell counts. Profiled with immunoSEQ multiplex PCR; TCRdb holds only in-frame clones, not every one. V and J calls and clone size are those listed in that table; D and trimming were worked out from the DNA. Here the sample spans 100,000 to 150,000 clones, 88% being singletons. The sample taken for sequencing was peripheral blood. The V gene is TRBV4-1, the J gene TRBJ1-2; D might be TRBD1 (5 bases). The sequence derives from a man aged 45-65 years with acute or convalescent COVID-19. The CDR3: CASSQTHGGVAYGYTF. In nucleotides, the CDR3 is TGCGCCAGCAGCCAAACCCACGGGGGGGTAGCCTATGGCTACACCTTC.